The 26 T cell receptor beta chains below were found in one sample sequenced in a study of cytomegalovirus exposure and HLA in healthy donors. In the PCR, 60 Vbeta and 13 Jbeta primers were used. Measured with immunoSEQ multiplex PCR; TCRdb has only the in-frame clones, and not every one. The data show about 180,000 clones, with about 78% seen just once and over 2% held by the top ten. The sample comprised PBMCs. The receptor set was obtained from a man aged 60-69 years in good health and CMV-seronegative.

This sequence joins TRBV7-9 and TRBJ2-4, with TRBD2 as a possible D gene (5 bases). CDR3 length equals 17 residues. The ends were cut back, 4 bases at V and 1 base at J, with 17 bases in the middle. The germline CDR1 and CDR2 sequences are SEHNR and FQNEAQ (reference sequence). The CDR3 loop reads CASSSPPRAGAKNIQYF. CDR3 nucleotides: TGTGCCAGCAGCTCACCGCCGAGGGCCGGGGCCAAAAACATTCAGTACTTC. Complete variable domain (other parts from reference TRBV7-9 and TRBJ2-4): DTGVSQNPRHKITKRGQNVTFRCDPISEHNRLYWYRQTLGQGPEFLTYFQNEAQLEKSRLLSDRFSAERPKGSFSTLEIQRTEQGDSAMYLCASSSPPRAGAKNIQYFGAGTRLSVL.

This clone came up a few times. CDR3 DNA sequence: TGTGCTAGTGGCCTGCTTACAGAAACCCAGTACTTC. Amino acids: CASGLLTETQYF. This chain uses TRBV12-5 with TRBJ2-7; D is unclear. The length of the CDR3 is 12 residues. Germline V gives CDR1 LGHNT, CDR2 FRNRAP. V was clipped by 6 bases and J by 10 bases, with 16 bases between them. The complete variable domain, with remaining parts taken from reference TRBV12-5 and TRBJ2-7, reads DARVTQTPRHKVTEMGQEVTMRCQPILGHNTVFWYRQTMMQGLELLAYFRNRAPLDDSGMPKDRFSAEMPDATLATLKIQPSEPRDSAVYFCASGLLTETQYFGPGTRLTVT.

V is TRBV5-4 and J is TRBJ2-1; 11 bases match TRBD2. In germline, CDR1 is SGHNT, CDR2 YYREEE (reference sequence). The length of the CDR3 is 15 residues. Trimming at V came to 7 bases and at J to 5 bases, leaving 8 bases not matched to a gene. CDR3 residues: CASAVQLAGDNEQFF. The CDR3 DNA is TGTGCCAGCGCTGTCCAACTAGCGGGAGACAATGAGCAGTTCTTC.

The CDR3 DNA reads TGTGCCAGCAGCCGACGTAGGGGGATAGGTGAGCAGTACTTC. Amino acid sequence: CASSRRRGIGEQYF. This sequence joins TRBV2 and TRBJ2-7, with a weak D call TRBD1 (6 bases). V dropped 6 bases and J dropped 7 bases, with 19 bases sitting between them. This CDR3 comprises 14 residues. Germline CDR1 reads SNHLY; CDR2 reads FYNNEI.

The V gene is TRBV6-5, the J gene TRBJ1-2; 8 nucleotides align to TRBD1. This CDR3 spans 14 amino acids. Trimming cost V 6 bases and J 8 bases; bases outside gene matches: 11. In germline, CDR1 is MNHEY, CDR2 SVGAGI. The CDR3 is CASSLTGGLEGYTF. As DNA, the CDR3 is TGTGCCAGCAGCTTAACAGGGGGTTTGGAGGGCTACACCTTC.

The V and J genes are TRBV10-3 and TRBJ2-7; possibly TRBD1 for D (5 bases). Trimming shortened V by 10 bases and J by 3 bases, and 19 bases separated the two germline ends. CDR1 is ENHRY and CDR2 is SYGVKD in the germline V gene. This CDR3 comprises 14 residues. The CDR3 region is CATGFPARDYEQYF. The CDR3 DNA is TGTGCCACCGGGTTTCCGGCCAGGGACTACGAGCAGTACTTC.

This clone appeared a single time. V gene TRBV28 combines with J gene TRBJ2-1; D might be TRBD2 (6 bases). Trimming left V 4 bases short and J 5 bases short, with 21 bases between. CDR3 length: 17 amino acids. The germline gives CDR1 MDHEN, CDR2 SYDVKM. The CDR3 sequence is CASSSGVGGYRNNEQFF. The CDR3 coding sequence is TGTGCCAGCAGTTCGGGGGTAGGCGGGTACAGGAACAATGAGCAGTTCTTC.

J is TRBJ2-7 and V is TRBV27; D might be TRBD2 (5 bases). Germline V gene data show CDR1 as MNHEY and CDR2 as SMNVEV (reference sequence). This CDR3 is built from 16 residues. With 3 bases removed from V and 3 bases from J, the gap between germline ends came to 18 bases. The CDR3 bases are TGTGCCAGCAGTTTGACCTCTGGCGGGCGAGGCTACGAGCAGTACTTC. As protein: CASSLTSGGRGYEQYF.

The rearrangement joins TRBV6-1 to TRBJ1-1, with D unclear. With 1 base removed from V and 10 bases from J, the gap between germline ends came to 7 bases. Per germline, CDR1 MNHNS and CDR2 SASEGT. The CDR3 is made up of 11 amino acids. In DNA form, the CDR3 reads TGTGCCAGCAGTGAAGAGCGTGGAGCTTTCTTT. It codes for CASSEERGAFF.

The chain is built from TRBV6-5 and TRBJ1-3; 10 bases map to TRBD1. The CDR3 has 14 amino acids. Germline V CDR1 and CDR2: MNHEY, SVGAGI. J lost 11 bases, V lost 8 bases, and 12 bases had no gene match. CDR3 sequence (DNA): TGTGCCAGCCGCACTTCCGGGACAGGGGTCGCCATATATTTT. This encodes CASRTSGTGVAIYF.

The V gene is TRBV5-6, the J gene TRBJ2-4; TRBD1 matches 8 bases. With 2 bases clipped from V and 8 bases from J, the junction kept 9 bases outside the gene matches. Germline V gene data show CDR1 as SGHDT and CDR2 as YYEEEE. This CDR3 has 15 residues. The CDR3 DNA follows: TGTGCCAGCAGCTTTGGCAGGGGGCTCTTAGACATTCAGTACTTC. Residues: CASSFGRGLLDIQYF.

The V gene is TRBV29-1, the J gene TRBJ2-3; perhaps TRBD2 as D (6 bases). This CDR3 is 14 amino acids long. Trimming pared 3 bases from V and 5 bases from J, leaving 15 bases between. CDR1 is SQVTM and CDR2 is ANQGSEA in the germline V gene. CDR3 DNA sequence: TGCAGCGTTGAGGCTAGCCGGAGGGGAGATACGCAGTATTTT. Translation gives CSVEASRRGDTQYF.

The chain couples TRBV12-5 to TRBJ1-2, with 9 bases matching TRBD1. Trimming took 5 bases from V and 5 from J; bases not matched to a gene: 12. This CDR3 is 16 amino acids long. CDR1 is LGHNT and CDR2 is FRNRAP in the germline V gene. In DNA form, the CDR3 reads TGTGCTAGTGGTAAACTTGGACAGGGGCAACGGTATGGCTACACCTTC. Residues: CASGKLGQGQRYGYTF.

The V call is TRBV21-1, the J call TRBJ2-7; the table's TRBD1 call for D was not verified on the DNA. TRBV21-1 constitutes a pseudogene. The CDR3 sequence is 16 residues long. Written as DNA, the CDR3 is TGTGCCAGCAGCAAGAGGACAGGGGATGAAACCTACGAGCAGTACTTC. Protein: CASSKRTGDETYEQYF.

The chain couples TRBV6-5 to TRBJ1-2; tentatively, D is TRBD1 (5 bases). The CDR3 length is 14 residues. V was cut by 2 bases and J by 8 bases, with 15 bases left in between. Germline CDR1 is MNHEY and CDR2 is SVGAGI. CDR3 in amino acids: CASSYMGGAGGYTF. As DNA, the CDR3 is TGTGCCAGCAGTTACATGGGGGGAGCTGGAGGCTACACCTTC.

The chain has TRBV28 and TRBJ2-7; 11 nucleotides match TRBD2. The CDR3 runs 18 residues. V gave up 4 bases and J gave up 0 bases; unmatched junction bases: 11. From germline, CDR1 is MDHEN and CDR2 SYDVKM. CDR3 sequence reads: CASSSLAVGLADSYEQYF. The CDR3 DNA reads TGTGCCAGCAGTTCCCTTGCGGTGGGACTAGCGGACTCCTACGAGCAGTACTTC.

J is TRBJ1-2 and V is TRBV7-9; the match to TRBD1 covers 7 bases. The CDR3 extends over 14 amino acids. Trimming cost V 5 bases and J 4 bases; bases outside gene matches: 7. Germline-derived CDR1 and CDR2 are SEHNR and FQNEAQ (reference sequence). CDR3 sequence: CASSPGTEGYGYTF. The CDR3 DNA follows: TGTGCCAGCAGCCCCGGGACAGAGGGCTATGGCTACACCTTC.

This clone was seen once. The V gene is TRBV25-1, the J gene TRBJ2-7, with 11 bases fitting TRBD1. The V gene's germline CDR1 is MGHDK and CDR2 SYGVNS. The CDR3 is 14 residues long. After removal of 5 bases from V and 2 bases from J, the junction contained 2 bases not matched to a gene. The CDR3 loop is CASSPGQGAYEQYF. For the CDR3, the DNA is TGTGCCAGCAGTCCGGGACAGGGGGCCTACGAGCAGTACTTC.

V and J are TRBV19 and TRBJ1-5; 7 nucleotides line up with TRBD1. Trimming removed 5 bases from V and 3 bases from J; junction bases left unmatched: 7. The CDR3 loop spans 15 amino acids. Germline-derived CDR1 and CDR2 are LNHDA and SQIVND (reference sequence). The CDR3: CASSVGQSPNQPQHF. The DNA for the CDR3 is TGTGCCAGTAGTGTGGGACAGAGCCCCAATCAGCCCCAGCATTTT. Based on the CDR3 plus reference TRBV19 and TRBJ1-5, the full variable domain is DGGITQSPKYLFRKEGQNVTLSCEQNLNHDAMYWYRQDPGQGLRLIYYSQIVNDFQKGDIAEGYSVSREKKESFPLTVTSAQKNPTAFYLCASSVGQSPNQPQHFGDGTRLSIL.

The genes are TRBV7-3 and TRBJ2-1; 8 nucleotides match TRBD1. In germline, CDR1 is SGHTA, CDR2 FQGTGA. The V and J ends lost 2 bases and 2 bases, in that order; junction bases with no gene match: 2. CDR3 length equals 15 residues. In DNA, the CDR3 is TGTGCCAGCAGCTTAGCAGGGGGCGCCTACAATGAGCAGTTCTTC. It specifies CASSLAGGAYNEQFF.

Here the CDR3 DNA reads TGCGCCAGCAGTGAGTCATGGACTAGCGGGGGGACCTACGAGCAGTACTTC. It encodes CASSESWTSGGTYEQYF. The genes are TRBV10-2 and TRBJ2-7; TRBD2 matches at 14 bases. Germline V gene data show CDR1 as WSHSY and CDR2 as SAAADI. The CDR3 contains 17 residues. V gave up 0 bases and J gave up 2 bases; unmatched junction bases: 3.

The CDR3 loop reads CASSYVLNTEAFF. Written as DNA, the CDR3 is TGTGCCAGCAGTTACGTCCTTAACACTGAAGCTTTCTTT. This chain uses TRBV6-5 with TRBJ1-1; D unresolved. The CDR3 totals 13 residues. Trimming shortened V by 2 bases and J by 2 bases, and 6 bases separated the two germline ends. Germline V gives CDR1 MNHEY, CDR2 SVGAGI.

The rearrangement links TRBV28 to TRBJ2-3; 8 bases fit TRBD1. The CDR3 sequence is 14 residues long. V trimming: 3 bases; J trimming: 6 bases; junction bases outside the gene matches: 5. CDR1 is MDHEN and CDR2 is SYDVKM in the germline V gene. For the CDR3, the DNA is TGTGCCAGCAGTTTGGAATACAGGGGGGATACGCAGTATTTT. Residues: CASSLEYRGDTQYF. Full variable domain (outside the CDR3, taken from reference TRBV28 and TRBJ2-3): DVKVTQSSRYLVKRTGEKVFLECVQDMDHENMFWYRQDPGLGLRLIYFSYDVKMKEKGDIPEGYSVSREKKERFSLILESASTNQTSMYLCASSLEYRGDTQYFGPGTRLTVL.

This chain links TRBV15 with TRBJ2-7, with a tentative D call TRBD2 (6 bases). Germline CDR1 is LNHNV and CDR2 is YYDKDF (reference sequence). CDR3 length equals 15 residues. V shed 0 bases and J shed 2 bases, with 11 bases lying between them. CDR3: CATSRERGGPYEQYF. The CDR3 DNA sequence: TGTGCCACCAGCAGAGAGCGGGGAGGACCCTACGAGCAGTACTTC.

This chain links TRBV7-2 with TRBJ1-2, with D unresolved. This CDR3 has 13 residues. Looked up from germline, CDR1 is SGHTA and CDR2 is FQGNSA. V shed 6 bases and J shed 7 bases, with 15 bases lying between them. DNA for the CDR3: TGTGCCAGCAGTTCCCCTACCTTTGTTGGCTACACCTTC. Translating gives CASSSPTFVGYTF.

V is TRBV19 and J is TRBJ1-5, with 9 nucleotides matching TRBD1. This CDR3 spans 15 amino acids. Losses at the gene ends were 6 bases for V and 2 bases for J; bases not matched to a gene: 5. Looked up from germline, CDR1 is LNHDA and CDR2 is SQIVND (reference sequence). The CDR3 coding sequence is TGTGCCAGTAGATCGACAGGGGGAGGCAATCAGCCCCAGCATTTT. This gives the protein CASRSTGGGNQPQHF.